The subject of this entry is one TCR beta chain. The antigen is not known. This entry belongs to a study of cytomegalovirus exposure and HLA in healthy donors. Study-level information: The 120 or so validation repertoires were produced on the same platform as the roughly 700 repertoires of the first cohort. This was reported in a later analysis.

The protocol was immunoSEQ multiplex PCR, while the TCRdb copy is restricted to in-frame clones and leaves out a portion. This table has 150,000 to 200,000 clones, around 85% appearing once. Study-wide findings and caveats: It was found in a later analysis that first-cohort TCR clusters tended to co-occur in the 100 to 150 validation repertoires. Specificity for CMV antigens was confirmed in vitro for a few of the CMV-associated chains. Some TCR beta chains (over 150 of them) were listed as cytomegalovirus-associated.

CDR1 is MDHEN and CDR2 is SYDVKM in the germline V gene. There are 13 residues in the CDR3. The V gene lost 3 bases and the J gene lost 5 bases, with 10 bases spanning the gap. Sequencing was carried out using PBMCs. V and J are TRBV28 and TRBJ1-1, with unresolved D. The TCR was taken from a man aged 18-30 years in good health and CMV-seropositive. The CDR3 reads CASSFSGRTEAFF. Here the CDR3 DNA reads TGTGCCAGCAGTTTTTCCGGGAGGACTGAAGCTTTCTTT.